Listed here are 4 T cell receptor beta chains from one sample, sequenced in a study of blood T cell repertoires in COVID-19. Repertoires were generated with immunoSEQ multiplex PCR, while TCRdb's copy carries only in-frame clones and drops some. Of 300,000 to 400,000 clones detected, under 95% appear once; the ten largest clones hold around 3.5%. The sample taken for sequencing was peripheral blood. These receptors came from a woman between 18 and 29 years old who had recovered from COVID-19.

This rearrangement joins TRBV4-3 to TRBJ1-1, with a tentative D call TRBD1 (6 bases). V lost 1 base and J 5 bases, leaving 17 bases between the germline ends. Germline V gene lookup returns CDR1 LGHNA and CDR2 YSLEER. The CDR3 sequence is 16 residues long. The CDR3 here is CASSQGPSQGSTEAFF. CDR3 DNA sequence: TGCGCCAGCAGCCAAGGTCCCTCACAGGGTTCGACTGAAGCTTTCTTT.

The rearrangement uses TRBV4-3 and TRBJ2-2, with a weak D call TRBD2 (5 bases). The CDR3 totals 16 residues. Trimming removed 1 base from V and 0 bases from J, with 9 bases in between. The germline CDR1 and CDR2 sequences are LGHNA and YSLEER. CDR3 bases: TGCGCCAGCAGCCAAGGTCGACTAACGAACACCGGGGAGCTGTTTTTT. Translation gives CASSQGRLTNTGELFF.

The rearrangement uses TRBV10-3 and TRBJ1-1, with unresolved D. V lost 5 bases and J lost 8, with 12 bases in between. CDR3 size: 12 residues. Germline V gives CDR1 ENHRY, CDR2 SYGVKD. The CDR3 DNA reads as TGTGCCATCAGTTCGCCGGGAGGAGAAGCTTTCTTT. Residues: CAISSPGGEAFF.

The chain carries TRBV6-5 and TRBJ1-2; TRBD1 matches at 10 bases. Germline V gene sequence: CDR1 MNHEY, CDR2 SVGAGI. The CDR3 covers 15 residues. The ends lost 5 bases at V and 4 bases at J; junction bases unmatched: 7. The CDR3 DNA sequence: TGTGCCAGCAGTACCGGGACAGGGGTATTCTATGGCTACACCTTC. Amino acids: CASSTGTGVFYGYTF.